A single sample gave rise to the 16 T cell receptor beta chains below, sequenced in a study of CD8 T cells in ankylosing spondylitis. Whole-study findings and limits: Apparently characteristic of ankylosing spondylitis blood was a TCR beta motif (about 8 highly homologous variants).

Their specific antigens are unknown. TCRdb re-called the 5' RACE reads through MiXCR, storing one row per CDR3 protein. The table includes around 770,000 distinct CDR3 sequences, 15% to 20% detected once. The specimen was blood, either unsorted or a sorted T cell fraction (not recorded which). All receptors derive from a male donor with ankylosing spondylitis.

The chain carries TRBV28 and TRBJ2-2; D possibly matches TRBD1 or TRBD2 (5 bases each). Trimming shortened V by 5 bases and J by 4 bases, and 23 bases separated the two germline ends. Germline CDR1 reads MDHEN; CDR2 reads SYDVKM. The CDR3 runs to 18 residues. CDR3 nucleotides: TGTGCCAGCAGTCCTCCGGACTGGGGGACCGCGTCCACCGGGGAGCTGTTTTTT. Amino acid sequence: CASSPPDWGTASTGELFF.

This clonotype was found a few times. For the CDR3, the DNA is TGCGCCAGCAGAACCGGACCCATAAACAATGAGCAGTTCTTC. This gives the protein CASRTGPINNEQFF. The rearrangement uses TRBV10-2 and TRBJ2-1; D is unresolved. In germline, CDR1 is WSHSY, CDR2 SAAADI. Trimming removed 6 bases from V and 5 bases from J, with 14 bases in between. The CDR3 is 14 amino acids.

This rearrangement joins TRBV6-1 to TRBJ1-5; D unresolved. Germline V gene data show CDR1 as MNHNS and CDR2 as SASEGT. V dropped 4 bases and J dropped 2 bases, with 12 bases sitting between them. CDR3 length: 15 amino acids. In nucleotides, the CDR3 is TGTGCCAGCAGTGGGGTCGACCTGGGCAATCAGCCCCAGCATTTT. Amino acids: CASSGVDLGNQPQHF.

The chain combines TRBV4-1 with TRBJ2-2, with D unresolved. Germline CDR1 reads MGHRA; CDR2 reads YSYEKL. V was shortened by 4 bases and J by 3 bases, with 15 bases between the two germline ends. The CDR3 length is 16 residues. The CDR3 is CASSRVPVGDTGELFF. The CDR3 bases are TGCGCCAGCAGCCGCGTGCCGGTAGGAGACACCGGGGAGCTGTTTTTT.

This clonotype appeared a few times. V and J are TRBV12-3 or TRBV12-4 and TRBJ2-3; tentative D call: TRBD2 (5 bases). This CDR3 comprises 16 residues. V was cut by 2 bases and J by 1 base, with 13 bases left in between. CDR3 region: CASSLWVRTRTDTQYF. CDR3 bases: TGTGCCAGCAGTTTATGGGTGAGGACTCGCACAGATACGCAGTATTTT.

Only a few counts were recorded for this clonotype. The chain has TRBV6-1 and TRBJ1-5, with 10 bases matching TRBD1. CDR3 size: 14 residues. Germline CDR1 MNHNS, CDR2 SASEGT. The ends lost 11 bases at V and 7 bases at J; junction bases unmatched: 11. CDR3: CASLSRDRGQPQHF. The CDR3, as DNA: TGTGCCTCCCTGTCCCGGGACAGGGGCCAGCCCCAGCATTTT.

This clonotype was picked up a small number of times. The V gene is TRBV7-2, the J gene TRBJ2-3, with D perhaps matching TRBD1 (5 bases). CDR3 size: 16 residues. CDR1 and CDR2 from the germline V gene are SGHTA and FQGNSA. The V and J ends lost 4 bases and 2 bases respectively, with 16 bases between them. The CDR3 DNA reads as TGTGCCAGCAGCTATCAGACAGTCCGCTACACAGATACGCAGTATTTT. Its protein is CASSYQTVRYTDTQYF.

Notes on this clonotype: A junction end diverges from the germline sequence, so it may reflect a read error. The chain uses TRBV12-3 or TRBV12-4 and TRBJ2-5; TRBD1 might be the D (5 bases). The CDR3 extends over 14 amino acids. The CDR3 nucleotides read TGTGCCAGCAGCTTAGTTCCGGACATAGAGACCCAGTACTTC. This gives the protein CASSLVPDIETQYF.

The rearrangement joins TRBV20-1 to TRBJ2-3; 13 bases fit TRBD2. The length of the CDR3 is 18 residues. V lost 0 bases and J lost 4; bases outside the gene matches: 10. Germline V gene data show CDR1 as DFQATT and CDR2 as SNEGSKA (reference sequence). The CDR3: CSARDSGTSGEMSDTQYF. As DNA, the CDR3 is TGCAGTGCTAGAGATTCTGGGACTAGCGGGGAAATGTCAGATACGCAGTATTTT.

This chain uses TRBV3-1 with TRBJ2-3; 10 positions agree with TRBD2. The CDR3 is made up of 15 amino acids. Trimming cost V 0 bases and J 11 bases; bases outside gene matches: 8. Germline values: CDR1 LGHDT, CDR2 YNNKEL (reference sequence). CDR3 sequence: CASSQDPASGGVQYF. As DNA, the CDR3 is TGTGCCAGCAGCCAAGATCCCGCTAGCGGGGGCGTGCAGTATTTT.

J is TRBJ2-7 and V is TRBV6-5, with a weak D call TRBD1 (6 bases). The CDR3 contains 12 residues. Germline lookup yields CDR1 MNHEY and CDR2 SVGAGI. V was trimmed by 7 bases and J by 2 bases, leaving 9 bases between them. CDR3 residues: CASTDSAYEQYF. CDR3 sequence (DNA): TGTGCCAGCACGGACAGTGCCTACGAGCAGTACTTC.

There are a few counts of this clonotype. This chain connects TRBV7-9 to TRBJ2-3; a weak D match, TRBD1 (6 bases). CDR1 is SEHNR, CDR2 FQNEAQ, per germline (reference sequence). V was pared by 5 bases and J by 6 bases, with 18 bases between. The CDR3 runs to 15 residues. CDR3 region: CASSLGASVGDTQYF. The CDR3 DNA is TGTGCCAGCAGCCTGGGGGCCAGTGTAGGCGATACGCAGTATTTT.

The gene calls are TRBV29-1 and TRBJ1-1, with no clear D. There are 11 residues in the CDR3. Germline-derived CDR1 and CDR2 are SQVTM and ANQGSEA. V was trimmed by 6 bases and J by 7 bases, leaving 12 bases between them. The CDR3 protein is CSVGSYGEAFF. As DNA, the CDR3 is TGCAGCGTCGGGTCTTACGGTGAAGCTTTCTTT.

The chain joins TRBV7-7 to TRBJ1-1; D unclear. The germline V gene encodes CDR1 SSHAT and CDR2 FNYEAQ (reference sequence). Trimming stripped 1 base from V and 4 bases from J, with 10 bases between. This CDR3 is 14 amino acids long. In DNA form, the CDR3 reads TGTGCCAGCAGCTTAGAGCTCAGGAGCACTGAAGCTTTCTTT. Protein: CASSLELRSTEAFF.

This clonotype was recorded a few times. The rearrangement joins TRBV15 to TRBJ2-6, with 7 positions matching TRBD1. CDR1 is LNHNV and CDR2 is YYDKDF in the germline V gene (reference sequence). Losses at the gene ends were 6 bases for V and 4 bases for J; bases not matched to a gene: 6. The CDR3 runs 15 residues. The CDR3 sequence is CATRQGRSGANVLTF. In DNA form, the CDR3 reads TGTGCCACCAGACAGGGGAGATCCGGGGCCAACGTCCTGACTTTC.

This clonotype has ten or more counts. This chain connects TRBV12-3 or TRBV12-4 to TRBJ2-5; D unclear. The CDR3 length is 15 residues. V lost 2 bases, J lost 2 bases, and 12 bases lay in between. The CDR3 loop is CASSLMADNQETQYF. DNA of the CDR3: TGTGCCAGCAGTTTAATGGCAGATAATCAAGAGACCCAGTACTTC.